These 5 T cell receptor beta chains were sequenced from one sample in a study of blood T cell repertoires in COVID-19 (dated by TCRdb to 2018 to 2021). Libraries were prepared through the immunoSEQ multiplex PCR assay. The source is immuneACCESS, and TCRdb retained only in-frame sequences with V and J called. Part of the clones is not carried over; for the studies checked, unresolved V genes explain less than half of this, and the remainder is unexplained. In this sample the table shows approximately 220,000 clones, approximately 83% of which occur a single time. The ten largest clones capture approximately 4.8% of the sample. Sequenced input: PBMCs or T cells enriched from blood (not recorded which). The source of these receptors is a woman between 45 and 65 years old who had been exposed to COVID-19.

This chain joins TRBV29-1 and TRBJ1-5; 10 nucleotides agree with TRBD1. This CDR3 has 13 amino acids. Germline V gene data show CDR1 as SQVTM and CDR2 as ANQGSEA. Unmatched junction bases numbered 1, after V lost 4 bases and J lost 4 bases. Written as DNA, the CDR3 is TGCAGCGTTGGACAGGGGGCGAATCAGCCCCAGCATTTT. Protein product: CSVGQGANQPQHF.

This clone was seen only a few times. This chain links TRBV6-2 or TRBV6-3 with TRBJ2-1, with D tentatively TRBD1 (6 bases). Per the germline V gene, CDR1 is MNHEY and CDR2 is SVGEGT. Deletions cut 2 bases from V and 0 bases from J, with 8 bases between. The CDR3 sequence is 15 residues long. CDR3 region: CASSYGGHSYNEQFF. The CDR3 coding sequence is TGTGCCAGCAGTTACGGGGGACACTCCTACAATGAGCAGTTCTTC.

Ten or more counts support this clone. The same CDR3 also results from other DNA sequences found in this sample. The chain joins TRBV5-1 to TRBJ2-3; 7 bases are a match to TRBD1. This CDR3 contains 14 residues. The junction had 4 bases not matched to a gene; V was cut back by 4 bases and J by 2 bases. Germline-derived CDR1 and CDR2 are SGHRS and YFSETQ. Here the CDR3 DNA reads TGCGCCAGCAGCGTGGGACAGTCCACAGATACGCAGTATTTT. Amino acids: CASSVGQSTDTQYF.

This chain links TRBV4-1 with TRBJ1-1, with D possibly being TRBD1 (6 bases). With 1 base removed from V and 4 bases from J, the gap between germline ends came to 22 bases. CDR3 length: 18 amino acids. Germline values: CDR1 MGHRA, CDR2 YSYEKL. The CDR3 DNA follows: TGCGCCAGCAGCCAAGTAGCGTGGGGGGGGGCGGAGAGCACTGAAGCTTTCTTT. Protein sequence: CASSQVAWGGAESTEAFF.

The chain is built from TRBV11-2 and TRBJ1-1; no definite D call. Germline assignment: CDR1 SGHAT and CDR2 FQNNGV. The CDR3 is made up of 14 amino acids. Trimming took off 2 bases at V and 5 bases at J, with 12 bases between the two ends. This CDR3 reads CASSLFSGRTEAFF. CDR3 DNA: TGTGCCAGCAGCTTATTTTCGGGGAGGACTGAAGCTTTCTTT.